This is a list of T cell receptor beta chains from one sample in a study of blood T cell repertoires in COVID-19. Using immunoSEQ multiplex PCR, the repertoire was profiled, and TCRdb retains in-frame clones only, with some absent. The repertoire holds 160,000 or so clones, with under 90% as singletons. Sequencing input: peripheral blood. These receptors were taken from a man aged 60 to 69 with acute or convalescent COVID-19. The CDR3 runs from the conserved cysteine through the conserved F or W. Each record gives: V gene, CDR3 length, D gene, J gene, clone size, CDR3 DNA, CDR3 protein. The D gene is left open where the match is weak. A row's size may be missing; if present it is once, few, many or a size class.

TRBV10-3,15,.,TRBJ2-4,.,TGTGCCATCAGTGGGGGAGGCCTAGCCAAAAACATTCAGTACTTC,CAISGGGLAKNIQYF
TRBV5-1,14,.,TRBJ1-1,.,TGCGCCAGCAGCTTAGGGGGTGGGAACACTGAAGCTTTCTTT,CASSLGGGNTEAFF
TRBV7-9,13,.,TRBJ2-2,.,TGTGCCAGTACGACAGTTAACACCGGGGAGCTGTTTTTT,CASTTVNTGELFF
TRBV27,15,.,TRBJ2-7,.,TGTGCCAGCAGCAAAGTTAGGGGAGGCGGCAACGAGCAGTACTTC,CASSKVRGGGNEQYF
TRBV19,18,.,TRBJ1-5,.,TGTGCCAGTAGTATCCCTAGACGGAGTCTCTATAGCAATCAGCCCCAGCATTTT,CASSIPRRSLYSNQPQHF
TRBV6-2/TRBV6-3,14,.,TRBJ2-2,.,TGTGCCAGCAACCCTCAACCTTGGCCCGGGGAGCTGTTTTTT,CASNPQPWPGELFF
TRBV6-1,12,.,TRBJ1-2,few,TGTGCCAGCAGTGAGCCGGGGAGTCCCTACACCTTC,CASSEPGSPYTF
TRBV7-2,16,.,TRBJ1-2,few,TGTGCCAGCAGCTCTCGAGCCGGGACACCCGAGCGTGGCTACACCTTC,CASSSRAGTPERGYTF
TRBV11-2,15,TRBD1,TRBJ1-5,.,TGTGCCAGCAGCCAGGGACAGGGGGTAATTCAGCCCCAGCATTTT,CASSQGQGVIQPQHF
TRBV5-1,20,.,TRBJ1-1,few,TGCGCCAGCAGGTATGGTGAGACGATGTTAGCGACAGGTCTTAAGACTGAAGCTTTCTTT,CASRYGETMLATGLKTEAFF
TRBV5-1,13,.,TRBJ1-2,once,TGCGCCAGCAGCTTGGTATCCGGACTTGGCTACACCTTC,CASSLVSGLGYTF
TRBV5-6,14,.,TRBJ2-5,.,TGTGCCGTAGGGGTTCAGGGTGGGGAAGAGACCCAGTACTTC,CAVGVQGGEETQYF
TRBV7-8,18,TRBD1,TRBJ1-5,few,TGTGCCAGCAGCTCAGGGACAGCTGGGGGATATAGCAATCAGCCCCAGCATTTT,CASSSGTAGGYSNQPQHF
TRBV11-1,13,.,TRBJ2-2,once,TGTGCCAGCAGCCTCAGGGTTACCGGGGAGCTGTTTTTT,CASSLRVTGELFF
TRBV11-2,19,TRBD2,TRBJ2-1,.,TGTGCCAGCAGCTTAAGAGGTCGGACTAGCGGGAGTCTCTACAATGAGCAGTTCTTC,CASSLRGRTSGSLYNEQFF
TRBV5-4,15,TRBD1,TRBJ1-2,.,TGTGCCAGCAGCGCCGGGACAGATTCTAACTATGGCTACACCTTC,CASSAGTDSNYGYTF
TRBV5-5,13,TRBD1,TRBJ2-5,.,TGTGCCAGCAGCTCGGACAGGGTCGAGACCCAGTACTTC,CASSSDRVETQYF
TRBV5-6,15,TRBD2,TRBJ2-1,.,TGTGCCAGCAGCCCGACCCTAGCGGGAGTCGATGAGCAGTTCTTC,CASSPTLAGVDEQFF
TRBV11-2,14,.,TRBJ2-5,.,TGTGCCAGCAGCTTAGACTCAGGGATACAGACCCAGTACTTC,CASSLDSGIQTQYF
TRBV5-4,13,.,TRBJ2-7,.,TGTGCCAGCAGCTTCCCCCTAGAGGACGAGCAGTACTTC,CASSFPLEDEQYF
TRBV5-6,14,TRBD1,TRBJ2-5,few,TGTGCCAGCAGCCTCCGACAGGGGCAAGAGACCCAGTACTTC,CASSLRQGQETQYF
TRBV6-2/TRBV6-3,13,.,TRBJ2-3,.,TGTGCCAGCAGTTATGGGTACAGAGATACGCAGTATTTT,CASSYGYRDTQYF
TRBV5-4,14,.,TRBJ1-3,.,TGTGCCAGCAGCCGTCCGGGAACCGGAAACACCATATATTTT,CASSRPGTGNTIYF
TRBV6-6,14,.,TRBJ1-1,.,TGTGCCAGCAGTTCCCTAGGTCCGAACACTGAAGCTTTCTTT,CASSSLGPNTEAFF
TRBV5-6,16,TRBD2,TRBJ2-7,.,TGTGCCAGCAGTTTCGCTAGCGGGAGATCATTAAGCGAGCAGTACTTC,CASSFASGRSLSEQYF
TRBV19,16,TRBD2,TRBJ2-2,.,TGTGCCAGTAGTCCCCGAGGGAGGGTAAGCACCGGGGAGCTGTTTTTT,CASSPRGRVSTGELFF